Following are 30 T cell receptor beta chains from one sample sequenced in a study of OX40 agonist ivuxolimab in advanced cancers. Here immunoSEQ multiplex PCR was the method, and the copy in TCRdb shows in-frame clones only, minus some. The top ten hold less than 2.5% of the sample, which has tens of thousands of clones, approximately 85% seen once. Here the sequenced sample was CD4+ or CD8+ T cells sorted from blood, taken in a trial of the OX40 agonist ivuxolimab. The receptors here all came from an adult with an advanced solid tumor such as melanoma, head and neck, liver or kidney cancer.

The rearrangement links TRBV5-5 to TRBJ2-3; a possible D gene is TRBD2 (7 bases). The germline V gene has CDR1 SGHKS and CDR2 YYEKEE (reference sequence). This CDR3 has 16 residues. Trimming took off 4 bases at V and 1 base at J, with 16 bases between the two ends. The CDR3 nucleotides read TGTGCCAGCAGCCCGGCTGCGGGGGCCGGCACAGATACGCAGTATTTT. Translation gives CASSPAAGAGTDTQYF.

The chain employs TRBV30 and TRBJ1-2, with 9 bases fitting TRBD1. The germline CDR1 and CDR2 sequences are GTSNPN and SVGIG (reference sequence). This CDR3 spans 15 amino acids. Losses at the gene ends were 2 bases for V and 3 bases for J; bases not matched to a gene: 7. The CDR3 DNA follows: TGTGCCTGGAGTAAACAGGGGGCTGGGGACTATGGCTACACCTTC. As protein: CAWSKQGAGDYGYTF.

This chain links TRBV18 with TRBJ2-3, with 8 positions matching TRBD2. Per the germline V gene, CDR1 is KGHSH and CDR2 is LQKENI. J gave up 1 base and V 3 bases, and 3 bases lay outside the gene matches. The length of the CDR3 is 15 residues. CDR3 region: CASSPFGGGTDTQYF. Here the CDR3 DNA reads TGTGCCAGCTCACCCTTCGGGGGGGGCACAGATACGCAGTATTTT.

The rearrangement joins TRBV7-6 to TRBJ1-1; no clear D. CDR1 and CDR2 from the germline V gene are SGHVS and FNYEAQ. The ends were cut back, 3 bases at V and 8 bases at J, with 13 bases in the middle. This CDR3 comprises 13 residues. In nucleotides, the CDR3 is TGTGCCAGCAGCTTTACTCAGTCGACAGAAGCTTTCTTT. This translates into CASSFTQSTEAFF.

This clone was seen a handful of times. J is TRBJ1-5 and V is TRBV5-4, with D hard to call. CDR1 and CDR2 (germline): SGHNT, YYREEE (reference sequence). CDR3 length: 13 amino acids. V dropped 0 bases and J dropped 1 base, with 2 bases sitting between them. The chain's CDR3 is CASSLDSNQPQHF. DNA for the CDR3: TGTGCCAGCAGCTTGGACAGCAATCAGCCCCAGCATTTT.

This clone was seen a few times. This rearrangement joins TRBV7-3 to TRBJ1-2; the D is unclear. Per the germline V gene, CDR1 is SGHTA and CDR2 is FQGTGA. This CDR3 comprises 15 residues. V was clipped by 2 bases and J by 3 bases, with 13 bases between them. The CDR3 DNA sequence: TGTGCCAGCAGCTTAGTGGGCGGGAGGGACTATGGCTACACCTTC. It codes for CASSLVGGRDYGYTF.

The chain links TRBV11-3 to TRBJ2-1; D possibly corresponds to TRBD2 (7 bases). Between the trimmed V and J ends, which lost 1 base and 5 bases, there was a span of 21 bases. The CDR3 extends over 18 amino acids. In germline, CDR1 is SGHNT, CDR2 YENEEA. For the CDR3, the DNA is TGTGCCAGCAGCTTAGGTCCAAATTTGGGGGGGCATAACAATGAGCAGTTCTTC. Its translation: CASSLGPNLGGHNNEQFF.

This clone was detected only once. V usage is TRBV4-1 and J usage is TRBJ2-7, with D perhaps matching TRBD1 (5 bases). Germline-derived CDR1 and CDR2 are MGHRA and YSYEKL. V was trimmed by 0 bases and J by 4 bases, leaving 13 bases between them. This CDR3 is 15 amino acids long. The CDR3 DNA reads TGCGCCAGCAGCCAAGAAAGAACAGGAACATACGAGCAGTACTTC. It specifies CASSQERTGTYEQYF.

This clone was detected once. This chain uses TRBV29-1 with TRBJ2-1, with TRBD1 as a possible D gene (8 bases). Germline V gives CDR1 SQVTM, CDR2 ANQGSEA. CDR3 size: 13 residues. Trimming shortened V by 7 bases and J by 3 bases, and 13 bases separated the two germline ends. CDR3 in DNA: TGCAGCGGGGGAGGGACAGGCTACAATGAGCAGTTCTTC. Translation: CSGGGTGYNEQFF.

This chain joins TRBV2 and TRBJ1-2; 7 positions match TRBD1. Germline values: CDR1 SNHLY, CDR2 FYNNEI. This CDR3 is built from 15 residues. V was clipped by 3 bases and J by 8 bases; unmatched bases: 12. CDR3 sequence (DNA): TGTGCCAGCAGTGACGGCGGGGCCCAGGGGGGGGGCTACACCTTC. This gives the protein CASSDGGAQGGGYTF.

J is TRBJ1-1 and V is TRBV18; TRBD1 is a possible D gene (5 bases). Germline CDR1 KGHSH, CDR2 LQKENI. V was trimmed by 3 bases and J by 5 bases, leaving 13 bases between them. The CDR3 totals 14 residues. CDR3 in amino acids: CASSPVQGRTEAFF. CDR3 bases: TGTGCCAGCTCACCCGTGCAGGGCAGGACTGAAGCTTTCTTT.

This sequence joins TRBV28 and TRBJ2-5, with TRBD1 matching over 7 bases. The J call may be faulty, since TRBJ2-7 better matches the DNA end. Per the germline V gene, CDR1 is MDHEN and CDR2 is SYDVKM. The CDR3 extends over 15 amino acids. CDR3 nucleotides: TGTGCCAGCAGTTCGGGACCTCTGGACAGGAGCGAGCAGTACTTC. This gives the protein CASSSGPLDRSEQYF.

J is TRBJ2-5 and V is TRBV5-1, with D unresolved. Germline CDR1 reads SGHRS; CDR2 reads YFSETQ. This CDR3 spans 15 amino acids. Trimming left V 0 bases short and J 3 bases short, with 12 bases between. CDR3 sequence: CASSLEQRAEETQYF. CDR3 sequence (DNA): TGCGCCAGCAGCTTGGAGCAAAGGGCTGAAGAGACCCAGTACTTC.

The chain links TRBV11-3 to TRBJ2-1, with 10 bases matching TRBD2. CDR1 and CDR2 (germline): SGHNT, YENEEA. Unmatched junction bases numbered 9, after V lost 3 bases and J lost 7 bases. The CDR3 length is 16 residues. The CDR3, as DNA: TGTGCCAGCAGCTTGGAAGCGGGGGGGCCGGGGAATGAGCAGTTCTTC. Translating it yields CASSLEAGGPGNEQFF.

This chain connects TRBV29-1 to TRBJ2-3; 8 positions match TRBD2. The CDR3 sequence is 13 residues long. The germline gives CDR1 SQVTM, CDR2 ANQGSEA. V lost 4 bases, J lost 3 bases, and 3 bases stayed unmatched. Written as DNA, the CDR3 is TGCAGCGTTGGAGGCGGGGGGACAGATACGCAGTATTTT. It is translated as CSVGGGGTDTQYF.

This chain uses TRBV2 with TRBJ2-1; TRBD1 aligns across 7 bases. Trimming cost V 1 base and J 6 bases; bases outside gene matches: 6. The germline gives CDR1 SNHLY, CDR2 FYNNEI. This CDR3 has 15 residues. DNA of the CDR3: TGTGCCAGCAGTGAAGACAGGGGAAGAATCAATGAGCAGTTCTTC. Translated, it gives CASSEDRGRINEQFF.

This clone was detected only a few times. The CDR3 spells CASAGSRDSPLHF. CDR3 coding DNA: TGTGCCAGCGCCGGAAGTCGGGATTCACCCCTCCACTTT. The V gene is TRBV27, the J gene TRBJ1-6; D gene uncertain. CDR3 length: 13 residues. Trimming left V 8 bases short and J 8 bases short, with 13 bases between. CDR1 is MNHEY and CDR2 is SMNVEV in the germline V gene (reference sequence).

The chain employs TRBV2 and TRBJ2-5, with D perhaps TRBD2 (5 bases). V was pared by 1 base and J by 5 bases, with 8 bases between. The CDR3 contains 13 residues. Germline lookup yields CDR1 SNHLY and CDR2 FYNNEI. The CDR3 nucleotides read TGTGCCAGCAGTGAAGGTTGGAGGGAGACCCAGTACTTC. Protein: CASSEGWRETQYF.

The gene calls are TRBV7-9 and TRBJ1-4; D remains ambiguous. Trimming shortened V by 1 base and J by 6 bases, and 6 bases separated the two germline ends. Germline lookup yields CDR1 SEHNR and CDR2 FQNEAQ (reference sequence). The CDR3 length is 13 residues. CDR3 coding DNA: TGTGCCAGCAGCTTAGATTTGGATGAAAAACTGTTTTTT. Translating it yields CASSLDLDEKLFF.

The V call is TRBV6-5, the J call TRBJ1-2; D uncertain. Trimming took 5 bases from V and 8 from J, leaving 18 bases between them. Germline V gives CDR1 MNHEY, CDR2 SVGAGI. CDR3 length equals 14 residues. As DNA, the CDR3 is TGTGCCAGCAGTCGCCTAAGGGATATGGGGGGCTACACCTTC. Translation gives CASSRLRDMGGYTF.

This chain connects TRBV4-2 to TRBJ1-4; tentative D call: TRBD1 (5 bases). The CDR3 contains 18 residues. The germline V gene has CDR1 LGHNA and CDR2 YNFKEQ. V lost 1 base and J lost 0, with 15 bases in between. CDR3 amino acids: CASSQVLAGHPTNEKLFF. CDR3 coding DNA: TGTGCCAGCAGCCAAGTTCTGGCAGGACACCCAACTAATGAAAAACTGTTTTTT.

The chain recombines TRBV27 with TRBJ1-1; tentative D call: TRBD1 (5 bases). Trimming pared 6 bases from V and 5 bases from J, leaving 16 bases between. CDR1 and CDR2 (germline): MNHEY, SMNVEV (reference sequence). CDR3 size: 14 residues. The CDR3 DNA reads as TGTGCCAGCAGCAAGGGGCGGGAAGGGACTGAAGCTTTCTTT. This codes for CASSKGREGTEAFF.

V gene TRBV6-6 combines with J gene TRBJ2-1; D is undetermined. The CDR3 has 15 residues. Germline CDR1 MNHNY, CDR2 SVGAGI (reference sequence). With 2 bases removed from V and 6 bases from J, the gap between germline ends came to 14 bases. In nucleotides, the CDR3 is TGTGCCAGCAGTTACCCTGAACCCACCACCAATGAGCAGTTCTTC. As protein: CASSYPEPTTNEQFF.

This chain uses TRBV7-9 with TRBJ2-3, with a weak D call TRBD1 (5 bases). The V gene lost 2 bases and the J gene lost 6 bases, with 12 bases spanning the gap. In germline, CDR1 is SEHNR, CDR2 FQNEAQ (reference sequence). The CDR3 is 14 residues long. CDR3 region: CASSLTLSGDTQYF. DNA for the CDR3: TGTGCCAGCAGCTTAACTCTCTCAGGGGATACGCAGTATTTT.

This clone was counted between two and nine times. In the same sample, other DNA sequences code for this CDR3. This rearrangement joins TRBV2 to TRBJ1-6; 8 nucleotides agree with TRBD1. After removal of 4 bases from V and 8 bases from J, the junction contained 7 bases not matched to a gene. CDR3 length: 15 amino acids. Germline CDR1 reads SNHLY; CDR2 reads FYNNEI. In nucleotides, the CDR3 is TGTGCCAGCAGTGGGACAGGGCGAGAGGATTCACCCCTCCACTTT. Its translation: CASSGTGREDSPLHF.

This clone was recorded a few times. The gene calls are TRBV6-1 and TRBJ2-5, with 7 bases fitting TRBD1. With V trimmed by 7 bases and J by 3 bases, 2 bases remained unmatched. The CDR3 extends over 12 amino acids. CDR1 and CDR2 from the germline V gene are MNHNS and SASEGT. The CDR3 coding sequence is TGTGCCAGCACAGGGGGAGAAGAGACCCAGTACTTC. This translates into CASTGGEETQYF.

This clone was counted only a few times. The chain links TRBV18 to TRBJ2-7; 10 bases agree with TRBD1. Germline V gene sequence: CDR1 KGHSH, CDR2 LQKENI. Trimming removed 3 bases from V and 5 bases from J; junction bases left unmatched: 4. This CDR3 spans 14 amino acids. The CDR3 sequence is CASSPGQGSNEQYF. CDR3 bases: TGTGCCAGCTCACCGGGACAGGGGTCCAACGAGCAGTACTTC.

The chain employs TRBV6-4 and TRBJ2-1; 10 positions match TRBD2. The CDR3 runs 15 residues. V shed 3 bases, J shed 9 bases, and the junction held 8 bases outside the gene matches. Germline loops: CDR1 MRHNA, CDR2 SNTAGT. The chain's CDR3 is CASSELAGGLGEQFF. For the CDR3, the DNA is TGTGCCAGCAGTGAATTAGCGGGGGGCCTGGGTGAGCAGTTCTTC.

Only one count was recorded for this clone. The gene calls are TRBV28 and TRBJ1-2; possibly TRBD1 for D (5 bases). In germline, CDR1 is MDHEN, CDR2 SYDVKM. Trimming removed 3 bases at V and 8 bases at J, with 13 bases between. The CDR3 totals 13 residues. As DNA, the CDR3 is TGTGCCAGCAGTTTCCGACCCGACAGCGGCTACACCTTC. It yields the protein CASSFRPDSGYTF.

The chain couples TRBV4-1 to TRBJ2-5, with D possibly being TRBD1 (5 bases). This CDR3 has 14 residues. Germline assignment: CDR1 MGHRA and CDR2 YSYEKL. V shed 4 bases and J shed 5 bases, with 14 bases lying between them. CDR3 region: CASSLAQGLETQYF. The CDR3 DNA reads as TGCGCCAGCAGCCTCGCGCAGGGCCTGGAGACCCAGTACTTC.